This TCR beta chain was sequenced for a study of blood T cell repertoires in COVID-19. Across the whole study: COVID-19 samples collected from the United States, Italy and Spain covered acute and convalescent phases. Nucleic acid was either cDNA or gDNA, and it came from T cells, B-cell-depleted T cells, or PBMCs.

Per the germline V gene, CDR1 is LGHNA and CDR2 is YNFKEQ. The CDR3 has 14 residues. Trimming took off 3 bases at V and 3 bases at J, with 9 bases between the two ends. In the original processing: The assay estimated nucleated cells by amplifying reference gene primers. Sequencing used immunoSEQ multiplex PCR; TCRdb keeps in-frame clones, though not all of them. The V and J calls and clone size come from that table; D and trimming were worked out from the DNA. The repertoire consists of around 190,000 clones, with around 84% occurring once and the leading ten covering around 5%. Sequencing used peripheral blood. This chain connects TRBV4-2 to TRBJ1-5; D might be TRBD1 (5 bases). The origin of this receptor is a woman of 80 years or more with acute or convalescent COVID-19. CDR3 loop: CASSQGGSNQPQHF. The CDR3 DNA follows: TGTGCCAGCAGCCAGGGGGGTTCCAATCAGCCCCAGCATTTT.